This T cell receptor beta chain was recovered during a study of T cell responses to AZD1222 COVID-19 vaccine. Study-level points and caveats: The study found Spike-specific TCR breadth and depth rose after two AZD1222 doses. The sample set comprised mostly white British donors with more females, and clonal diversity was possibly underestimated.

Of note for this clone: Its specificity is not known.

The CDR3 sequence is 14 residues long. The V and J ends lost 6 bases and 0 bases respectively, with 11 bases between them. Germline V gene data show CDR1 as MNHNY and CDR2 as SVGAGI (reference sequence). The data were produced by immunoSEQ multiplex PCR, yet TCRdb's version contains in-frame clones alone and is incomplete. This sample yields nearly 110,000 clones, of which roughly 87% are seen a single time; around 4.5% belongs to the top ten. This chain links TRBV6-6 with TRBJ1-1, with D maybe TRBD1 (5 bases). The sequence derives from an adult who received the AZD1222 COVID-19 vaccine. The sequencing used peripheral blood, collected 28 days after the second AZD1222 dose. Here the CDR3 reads CASRDPGLNTEAFF. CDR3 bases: TGTGCCAGCAGGGATCCGGGGCTGAACACTGAAGCTTTCTTT.